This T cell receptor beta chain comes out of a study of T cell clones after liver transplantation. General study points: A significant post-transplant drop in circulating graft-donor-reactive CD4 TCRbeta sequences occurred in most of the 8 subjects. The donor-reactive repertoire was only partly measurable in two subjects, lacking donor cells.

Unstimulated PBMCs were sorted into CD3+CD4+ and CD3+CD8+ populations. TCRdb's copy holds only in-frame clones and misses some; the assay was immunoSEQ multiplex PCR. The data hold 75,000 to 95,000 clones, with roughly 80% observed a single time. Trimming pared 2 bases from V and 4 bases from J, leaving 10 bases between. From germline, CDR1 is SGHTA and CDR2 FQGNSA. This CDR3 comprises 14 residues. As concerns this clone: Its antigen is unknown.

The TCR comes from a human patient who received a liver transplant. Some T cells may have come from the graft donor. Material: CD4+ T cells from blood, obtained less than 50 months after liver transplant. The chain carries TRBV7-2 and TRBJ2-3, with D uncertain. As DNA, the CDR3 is TGTGCCAGCAGCTTAAGTGGATGGGCAGATACGCAGTATTTT. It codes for CASSLSGWADTQYF.